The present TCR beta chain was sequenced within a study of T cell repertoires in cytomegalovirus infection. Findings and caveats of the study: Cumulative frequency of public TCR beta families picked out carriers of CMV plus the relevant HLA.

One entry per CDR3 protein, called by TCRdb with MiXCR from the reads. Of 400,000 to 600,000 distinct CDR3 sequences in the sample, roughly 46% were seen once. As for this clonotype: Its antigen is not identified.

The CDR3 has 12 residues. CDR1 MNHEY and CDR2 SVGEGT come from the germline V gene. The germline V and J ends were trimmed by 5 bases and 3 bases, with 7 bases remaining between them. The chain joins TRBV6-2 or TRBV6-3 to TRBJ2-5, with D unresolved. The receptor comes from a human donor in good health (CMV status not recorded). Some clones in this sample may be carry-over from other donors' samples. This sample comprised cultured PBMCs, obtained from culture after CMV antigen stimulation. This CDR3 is CASSAAEETQYF. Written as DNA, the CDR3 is TGTGCCAGCAGTGCCGCAGAAGAGACCCAGTACTTC.